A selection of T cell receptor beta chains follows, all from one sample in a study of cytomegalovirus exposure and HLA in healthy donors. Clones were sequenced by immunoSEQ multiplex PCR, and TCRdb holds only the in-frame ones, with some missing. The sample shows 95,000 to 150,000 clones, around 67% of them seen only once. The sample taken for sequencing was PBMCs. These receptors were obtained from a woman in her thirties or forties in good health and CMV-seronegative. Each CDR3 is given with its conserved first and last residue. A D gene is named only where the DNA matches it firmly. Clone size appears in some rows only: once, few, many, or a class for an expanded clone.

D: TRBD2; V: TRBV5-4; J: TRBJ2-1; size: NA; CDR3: CASSLARGGALSSNEQFF; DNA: TGTGCCAGCAGCTTGGCCCGGGGGGGGGCCCTCTCATCCAATGAGCAGTTCTTC
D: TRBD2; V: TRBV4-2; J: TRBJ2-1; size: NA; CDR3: CASSQEGLAGSPADEQFF; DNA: TGTGCCAGCAGCCAAGAGGGCCTAGCGGGATCCCCGGCGGATGAGCAGTTCTTC
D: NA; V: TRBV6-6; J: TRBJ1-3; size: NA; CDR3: CASSYSGEPGNTIYF; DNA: TGTGCCAGCAGTTACTCAGGGGAACCTGGAAACACCATATATTTT
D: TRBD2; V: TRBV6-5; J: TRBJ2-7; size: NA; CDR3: CAVSSRGAYEQYF; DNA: TGTGCCGTCTCGTCGCGGGGGGCTTACGAGCAGTACTTC
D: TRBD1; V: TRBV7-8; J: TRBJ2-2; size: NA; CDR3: CASSLADRGAFGELFF; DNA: TGTGCCAGCAGCTTAGCCGACAGGGGGGCTTTCGGGGAGCTGTTTTTT
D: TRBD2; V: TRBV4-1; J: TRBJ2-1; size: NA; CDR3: CASSQLDLIRAGEQFF; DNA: TGCGCCAGCAGCCAATTAGACCTTATTCGAGCGGGGGAGCAGTTCTTC
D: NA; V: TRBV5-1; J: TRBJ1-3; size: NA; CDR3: CASSLTQWDTSFGNTIYF; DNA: TGCGCCAGCAGCTTAACTCAATGGGACACTTCCTTTGGAAACACCATATATTTT
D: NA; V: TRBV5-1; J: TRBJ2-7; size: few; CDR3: CASSLGTDPYEQYF; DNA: TGCGCCAGCAGCTTGGGGACAGACCCCTACGAGCAGTACTTC
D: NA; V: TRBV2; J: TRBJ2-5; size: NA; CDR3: CASTRGSAYQETQYF; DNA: TGTGCCAGCACAAGAGGATCCGCGTACCAAGAGACCCAGTACTTC
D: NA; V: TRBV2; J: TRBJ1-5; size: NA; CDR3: CASSELGRGDQPQHF; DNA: TGTGCCAGCAGTGAATTGGGCAGGGGAGATCAGCCCCAGCATTTT
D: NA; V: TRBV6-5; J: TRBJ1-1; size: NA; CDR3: CASRFNMVNTEAFF; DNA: TGTGCCAGCAGGTTCAACATGGTGAACACTGAAGCTTTCTTT
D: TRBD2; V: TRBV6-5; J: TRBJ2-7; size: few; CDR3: CASSYSFTSGNYEQYF; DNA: TGTGCCAGCAGTTACTCATTTACTAGCGGGAACTACGAGCAGTACTTC
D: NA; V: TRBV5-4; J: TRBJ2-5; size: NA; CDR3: CASSLVSGETQYF; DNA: TGTGCCAGCAGCTTGGTTAGCGGAGAGACCCAGTACTTC
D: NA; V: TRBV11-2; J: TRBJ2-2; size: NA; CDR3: CASRAQAGELFF; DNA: TGTGCCAGCAGGGCCCAGGCCGGGGAGCTGTTTTTT
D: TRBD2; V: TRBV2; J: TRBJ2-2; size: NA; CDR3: CASSEGGSGELFF; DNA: TGTGCCAGCAGTGAGGGGGGGTCCGGGGAGCTGTTTTTT
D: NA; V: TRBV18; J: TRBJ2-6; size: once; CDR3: CASSPLSGLDSGANVLTF; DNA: TGTGCCAGCTCACCCCTTTCAGGCCTCGACTCTGGGGCCAACGTCCTGACTTTC
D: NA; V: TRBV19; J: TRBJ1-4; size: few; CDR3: CARTGPPNEKLFF; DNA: TGTGCCAGAACAGGACCGCCTAATGAAAAACTGTTTTTT
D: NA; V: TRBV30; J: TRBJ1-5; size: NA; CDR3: CAWSGRVNNQPQHF; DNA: TGTGCCTGGAGTGGCAGGGTCAACAATCAGCCCCAGCATTTT
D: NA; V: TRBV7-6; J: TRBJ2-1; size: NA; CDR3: CASSMVGGHEQFF; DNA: TGTGCCAGCAGCATGGTGGGGGGGCATGAGCAGTTCTTC
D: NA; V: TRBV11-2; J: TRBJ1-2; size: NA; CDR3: CASSSDRNGYTF; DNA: TGTGCCAGCAGTTCCGACAGGAATGGCTACACCTTC
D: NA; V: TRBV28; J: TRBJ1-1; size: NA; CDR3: CASSLPVVMNTEAFF; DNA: TGTGCCAGCAGTTTACCGGTGGTCATGAACACTGAAGCTTTCTTT
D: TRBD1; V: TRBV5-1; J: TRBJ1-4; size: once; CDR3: CASSLYRTGGPSTNEKLFF; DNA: TGCGCCAGCAGCTTGTACAGGACAGGGGGCCCGTCAACTAATGAAAAACTGTTTTTT
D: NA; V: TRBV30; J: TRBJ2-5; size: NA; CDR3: CAWSYLVGETQYF; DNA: TGTGCCTGGAGTTATCTAGTCGGGGAGACCCAGTACTTC
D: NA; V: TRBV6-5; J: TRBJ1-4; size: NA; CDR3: CASSTQAGLNEKLFF; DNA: TGTGCCAGCAGTACCCAAGCGGGTCTTAATGAAAAACTGTTTTTT
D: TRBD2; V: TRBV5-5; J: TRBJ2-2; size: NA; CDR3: CASSRGGDLAGELFF; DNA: TGTGCCAGCAGCCGGGGGGGGGATTTGGCCGGGGAGCTGTTTTTT
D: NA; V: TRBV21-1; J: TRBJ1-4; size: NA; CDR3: CASSKAQQGIVANEKLFF; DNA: TGTGCCAGCAGCAAAGCTCAACAGGGTATAGTCGCTAATGAAAAACTGTTTTTT
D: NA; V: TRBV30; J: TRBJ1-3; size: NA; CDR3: CAWSVPVPGNTIYF; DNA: TGTGCCTGGAGTGTGCCAGTTCCTGGAAACACCATATATTTT
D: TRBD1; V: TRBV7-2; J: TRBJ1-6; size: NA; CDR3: CASTPTRGMGSPLHF; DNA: TGTGCCAGCACCCCCACCAGGGGGATGGGCTCACCCCTCCACTTT
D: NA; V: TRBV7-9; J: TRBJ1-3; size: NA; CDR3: CASSLGGLMLSGNTIYF; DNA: TGTGCCAGCAGCTTAGGGGGCCTGATGCTCTCTGGAAACACCATATATTTT
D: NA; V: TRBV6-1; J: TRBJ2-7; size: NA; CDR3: CASSAEQKAAYEQYF; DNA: TGTGCCAGTAGTGCCGAGCAGAAGGCGGCATACGAGCAGTACTTC
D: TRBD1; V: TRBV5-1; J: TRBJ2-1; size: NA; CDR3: CASSLSPGTEGGEQFF; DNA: TGCGCCAGCAGCTTGTCTCCCGGGACAGAGGGCGGTGAGCAGTTCTTC